The 9 T cell receptor beta chains in this list originate from one sample, sequenced in a study of blood T cell repertoires in COVID-19 (TCRdb year 2020). The library was obtained by the immunoSEQ multiplex PCR assay. TCRdb mirrors the immuneACCESS table, restricted to in-frame sequences. Some clones are absent from its copies; in checked studies, under half trace to an unresolved V gene, and the reason for the others is unknown. Within this sample are 210,000 or so clones, with over 80% of them counted one time only. The ten most abundant clones make up around 4.7% of the sample. The sequenced material came from peripheral blood. These receptors originate from a human donor in a cohort sampled during active COVID-19.

The rearrangement links TRBV27 to TRBJ2-7; tentatively, D is TRBD1 (5 bases). Trimming took off 2 bases at V and 6 bases at J, with 14 bases between the two ends. The CDR3 has 14 residues. Germline assignment: CDR1 MNHEY and CDR2 SMNVEV (reference sequence). The CDR3 coding sequence is TGTGCCAGCAGTTTAAAAGGGATAGGGGTCGAGCAGTACTTC. This translates into CASSLKGIGVEQYF.

This rearrangement joins TRBV7-9 to TRBJ1-1; TRBD1 matches at 11 bases. The CDR3 has 17 residues. Per the germline V gene, CDR1 is SEHNR and CDR2 is FQNEAQ (reference sequence). Germline trimming cut 1 base from V and 1 base from J; bases unmatched to any gene: 5. CDR3 sequence (DNA): TGTGCCAGCAGCTTAGGGGGACAGGGGGTAAGGAACACTGAAGCTTTCTTT. This translates into CASSLGGQGVRNTEAFF.

V and J are TRBV7-2 and TRBJ2-3; D ambiguous. The CDR3 totals 14 residues. The V gene lost 3 bases and the J gene lost 2 bases, with 9 bases spanning the gap. Germline V gene sequence: CDR1 SGHTA, CDR2 FQGNSA. The CDR3 loop is CASSFYLPTDTQYF. The CDR3 DNA is TGTGCCAGCAGCTTCTACTTGCCCACAGATACGCAGTATTTT.

This chain uses TRBV11-2 with TRBJ1-1; the D is unclear. V lost 0 bases, J lost 7 bases, and 6 bases lay in between. This CDR3 has 12 residues. Germline CDR1 SGHAT, CDR2 FQNNGV. CDR3 amino acids: CASSLDRGEAFF. For the CDR3, the DNA is TGTGCCAGCAGCTTAGATCGGGGTGAAGCTTTCTTT.

The chain combines TRBV10-2 with TRBJ2-3, with 13 bases matching TRBD2. The germline gives CDR1 WSHSY, CDR2 SAAADI. Trimming at V came to 7 bases and at J to 2 bases, leaving 6 bases not matched to a gene. The CDR3 consists of 16 residues. Here the CDR3 reads CASKRTSGRYTDTQYF. CDR3 DNA sequence: TGCGCCAGCAAGCGGACTAGCGGGAGATACACAGATACGCAGTATTTT.

The chain couples TRBV13 to TRBJ1-2; TRBD1 aligns across 8 bases. V was pared by 5 bases and J by 6 bases, with 5 bases of the junction left unmatched. Germline loops: CDR1 PRHDT, CDR2 FYEKMQ (reference sequence). The CDR3 has 13 amino acids. The chain's CDR3 is CASSLETGDGYTF. DNA for the CDR3: TGTGCCAGCAGCCTCGAGACAGGGGATGGCTACACCTTC.

The chain joins TRBV7-9 to TRBJ1-1, with D perhaps matching TRBD1 (6 bases). Per the germline V gene, CDR1 is SEHNR and CDR2 is FQNEAQ (reference sequence). The CDR3 totals 18 residues. Trimming left V 5 bases short and J 1 base short, with 23 bases between. The CDR3 nucleotides read TGTGCCAGCAGCCCCTACAGGGCGAGACAACTCAGGAACACTGAAGCTTTCTTT. Translating gives CASSPYRARQLRNTEAFF.

The V gene is TRBV4-3, the J gene TRBJ1-6; possible D gene TRBD1, 5 bases. The CDR3 is 17 amino acids. Germline CDR1 is LGHNA and CDR2 is YSLEER. With 0 bases removed from V and 7 bases from J, the gap between germline ends came to 16 bases. The CDR3 DNA sequence: TGCGCCAGCAGCCAAGAATTCGGGTTTGGGGGGAATTCACCCCTCCACTTT. Amino acids: CASSQEFGFGGNSPLHF.

The V gene is TRBV27, the J gene TRBJ1-2; 11 positions agree with TRBD1. With 6 bases clipped from V and 8 bases from J, the junction kept 11 bases outside the gene matches. CDR3 length: 15 amino acids. The germline V gene has CDR1 MNHEY and CDR2 SMNVEV (reference sequence). CDR3 sequence: CASRTAGQGARGYTF. The CDR3 region has the DNA TGTGCCAGCAGGACTGCAGGACAGGGGGCGCGAGGCTACACCTTC.